This T cell receptor (beta chain) derives from a study of OX40 agonist ivuxolimab in advanced cancers. For the study at large: Ivuxolimab, which patients received intravenously every 2 weeks, was dosed at 0.01 to 10 mg/kg.

The CDR3 extends over 17 amino acids. Germline CDR1 and CDR2: SGHVS and FQNEAQ. V dropped 4 bases and J dropped 6 bases, with 21 bases sitting between them. Produced via immunoSEQ multiplex PCR; TCRdb's table is partial and in-frame only. The sample records nearly 70,000 clones, around 83% being singletons. Whole-study findings and limits: Partial responders treated at 0.1-3.0 mg/kg exhibited clonal expansion among the lowest measured. Blood T cells, both CD4+ and CD8+, expanded clonally by week 6 at 0.1 to 3.0 mg/kg.

About this clone itself: The antigen remains unidentified.

The sequence came from an adult with an advanced solid tumor such as melanoma, head and neck, liver or kidney cancer. The material was CD4+ or CD8+ T cells sorted from blood, obtained in a trial of the OX40 agonist ivuxolimab. V is TRBV7-8 and J is TRBJ2-2; D might be TRBD1 (5 bases). CDR3 amino acids: CASSSSAVIRGAGELFF. As DNA, the CDR3 is TGTGCCAGCAGCTCCTCTGCCGTTATAAGGGGCGCCGGGGAGCTGTTTTTT.